Following are 21 T cell receptor beta chains from one sample sequenced in a study of OX40 agonist ivuxolimab in advanced cancers. Method: immunoSEQ multiplex PCR; TCRdb's copy keeps in-frame clones and lacks some. Of around 62,000 clones listed, roughly 84% are singletons. The source material was CD4+ or CD8+ T cells sorted from blood, sampled in a trial of the OX40 agonist ivuxolimab. These receptors came from an adult with an advanced solid tumor such as melanoma, head and neck, liver or kidney cancer.

This clone was recorded a few times. The chain has TRBV10-3 and TRBJ2-3; the D is unclear. The CDR3 is 15 amino acids. CDR1 and CDR2 (germline): ENHRY, SYGVKD. The V end was cut by 3 bases, the J end by 2 bases, with 12 bases between. CDR3 coding DNA: TGTGCCATCAGTGAAGAACTCATCAACACAGATACGCAGTATTTT. Protein product: CAISEELINTDTQYF.

This chain uses TRBV9 with TRBJ2-2; no reliable D call. The V gene's germline CDR1 is SGDLS and CDR2 YYNGEE. Trimming removed 3 bases at V and 0 bases at J, with 12 bases between. This CDR3 has 16 residues. The CDR3 DNA reads TGTGCCAGCAGCGCTAGGACGGCCTCGAACACCGGGGAGCTGTTTTTT. Its protein is CASSARTASNTGELFF.

The chain has TRBV15 and TRBJ2-7; D assignment may be TRBD1 or TRBD2 (5 bases each). The CDR3 contains 14 residues. Trimming pared 0 bases from V and 2 bases from J, leaving 8 bases between. CDR1 LNHNV and CDR2 YYDKDF come from the germline V gene (reference sequence). CDR3 nucleotide sequence: TGTGCCACCAGCAGAGATTTGGGGGCCTACGAGCAGTACTTC. This gives the protein CATSRDLGAYEQYF. The full variable domain, its missing parts supplied by reference TRBV15 and TRBJ2-7, is DAMVIQNPRYQVTQFGKPVTLSCSQTLNHNVMYWYQQKSSQAPKLLFHYYDKDFNNEADTPDNFQSRRPNTSFCFLDIRSPGLGDTAMYLCATSRDLGAYEQYFGPGTRLTVT.

This clone was counted once. In DNA form, the CDR3 reads TGTGCCAGCAGCCCCCCGGGGGGCCCTGAAAAACTGTTTTTT. Translating it yields CASSPPGGPEKLFF. V gene TRBV6-6 combines with J gene TRBJ1-4; possible D gene TRBD1, 6 bases. Germline loops: CDR1 MNHNY, CDR2 SVGAGI (reference sequence). V lost 6 bases to trimming and J lost 7 bases, with 15 bases between them. This CDR3 is built from 14 residues.

The chain uses TRBV11-2 and TRBJ2-6; no firm D call. The V end lost 4 bases, the J end lost 0 bases, and 13 bases lay between the germline ends. This CDR3 spans 17 amino acids. From germline, CDR1 is SGHAT and CDR2 FQNNGV. In DNA form, the CDR3 reads TGTGCCAGCAGCTCCTATGTTTTGAGCTCTGGGGCCAACGTCCTGACTTTC. It encodes CASSSYVLSSGANVLTF.

A word on this clone: Other nucleotide sequences from this sample produce the same CDR3. The rearrangement uses TRBV5-1 and TRBJ1-1; D might be TRBD1 (6 bases). The ends were cut back, 4 bases at V and 0 bases at J, with 7 bases in the middle. CDR1 and CDR2 from the germline V gene are SGHRS and YFSETQ. The CDR3 length is 13 residues. The CDR3 spells CASSGTLNTEAFF. The DNA of the CDR3 is TGCGCCAGCAGCGGGACACTGAACACTGAAGCTTTCTTT.

The sample holds one count of this clone. V usage is TRBV9 and J usage is TRBJ1-6; D ambiguous. This CDR3 has 13 residues. V was trimmed by 7 bases and J by 7 bases, leaving 12 bases between them. Looked up from germline, CDR1 is SGDLS and CDR2 is YYNGEE. The CDR3 DNA follows: TGTGCCAGCTCCCAGTCGGGGAATTCACCCCTCCACTTT. It codes for CASSQSGNSPLHF.

As concerns this clone: It is likely a read error, because the conserved phenylalanine at the end of the CDR3 is missing. The DNA is left out, because the CDR3 cannot be placed on it with certainty; the CDR3 is given as TCRdb lists it. The V gene is TRBV23-1, the J gene TRBJ1-1. TRBV23-1 is an ORF, and what it does is uncertain. The CDR3 region is 13 residues in length, termini included. CDR3 region: CASSQKVAARRVL.

This chain links TRBV5-6 with TRBJ2-5, with D possibly matching TRBD1 (6 bases). This CDR3 contains 13 residues. Germline loops: CDR1 SGHDT, CDR2 YYEEEE. V lost 2 bases, J lost 2 bases, and 7 bases lay in between. The CDR3 sequence is CASSFGTQETQYF. The CDR3 nucleotides read TGTGCCAGCAGCTTCGGGACACAAGAGACCCAGTACTTC.

The V call is TRBV10-3, the J call TRBJ1-2; D possibly corresponds to TRBD1 (6 bases). The CDR3 consists of 14 residues. The ends were cut back, 0 bases at V and 8 bases at J, with 13 bases in the middle. CDR1 and CDR2 from the germline V gene are ENHRY and SYGVKD. For the CDR3, the DNA is TGTGCCATCAGTGAGTCTCAACAGGGTGGCGGCTACACCTTC. This codes for CAISESQQGGGYTF.

The V and J genes are TRBV5-1 and TRBJ1-3; D unclear. CDR3 length: 13 residues. Germline V CDR1 and CDR2: SGHRS, YFSETQ. Trimming took 7 bases from V and 2 from J, leaving 10 bases between them. The CDR3 here is CASSIGAGNTIYF. In DNA form, the CDR3 reads TGCGCCAGCTCTATAGGTGCTGGAAACACCATATATTTT.

The rearrangement links TRBV19 to TRBJ1-4; no reliable D call. V was shortened by 4 bases and J by 0 bases, with 9 bases between the two germline ends. The CDR3 totals 15 residues. Germline loops: CDR1 LNHDA, CDR2 SQIVND (reference sequence). The chain's CDR3 is CASSSGSATNEKLFF. The CDR3 DNA follows: TGTGCCAGTAGTAGTGGGTCAGCAACTAATGAAAAACTGTTTTTT. The full variable domain, rest sourced from reference TRBV19 and TRBJ1-4, is DGGITQSPKYLFRKEGQNVTLSCEQNLNHDAMYWYRQDPGQGLRLIYYSQIVNDFQKGDIAEGYSVSREKKESFPLTVTSAQKNPTAFYLCASSSGSATNEKLFFGSGTQLSVL.

Here the CDR3 reads CASSYIIGANTEAFF. The CDR3 DNA follows: TGTGCCAGCAGTTATATTATTGGGGCGAACACTGAAGCTTTCTTT. The chain recombines TRBV6-5 with TRBJ1-1; possibly TRBD1 for D (5 bases). Germline V gene lookup returns CDR1 MNHEY and CDR2 SVGAGI. This CDR3 has 15 residues. V was trimmed by 3 bases and J by 1 base, leaving 12 bases between them.

This clone occurred a few times. This chain joins TRBV6-6 and TRBJ1-3; no firm D call. The CDR3 consists of 13 residues. CDR1 and CDR2 from the germline V gene are MNHNY and SVGAGI (reference sequence). Trimming cost V 5 bases and J 5 bases, with 10 bases left between them. The CDR3 bases are TGTGCCAGCAGTGAGGGAACCCGAAACACCATATATTTT. Residues: CASSEGTRNTIYF.

This chain links TRBV5-5 with TRBJ1-2; D may be TRBD1 (5 bases). The V end lost 4 bases, the J end lost 7 bases, and 11 bases lay between the germline ends. This CDR3 is 12 amino acids long. The germline V gene has CDR1 SGHKS and CDR2 YYEKEE (reference sequence). Here the CDR3 reads CASSRDLAGYTF. The CDR3 DNA reads as TGTGCCAGCAGCCGGGACTTGGCTGGCTACACCTTC.

The chain recombines TRBV7-8 with TRBJ1-2, with 8 bases aligning to TRBD1. J lost 3 bases, V lost 5 bases, and 11 bases had no gene match. Germline values: CDR1 SGHVS, CDR2 FQNEAQ. The CDR3 spans 16 residues. The CDR3 nucleotides read TGTGCCAGCAGCCTCAGCCGACAGGGGCGGCACTATGGCTACACCTTC. Translated, it gives CASSLSRQGRHYGYTF.

The rearrangement links TRBV6-5 to TRBJ2-5; 8 bases agree with TRBD1. This CDR3 contains 16 residues. The V and J ends lost 4 bases and 2 bases, in that order; junction bases with no gene match: 9. Germline lookup yields CDR1 MNHEY and CDR2 SVGAGI. CDR3 protein: CASSSPGQAGQETQYF. The CDR3, as DNA: TGTGCCAGCAGTTCCCCGGGACAGGCCGGGCAAGAGACCCAGTACTTC.

The chain carries TRBV5-1 and TRBJ2-3, with D hard to call. CDR1 and CDR2 from the germline V gene are SGHRS and YFSETQ. Trimming stripped 4 bases from V and 2 bases from J, with 8 bases between. CDR3 length equals 13 residues. DNA for the CDR3: TGCGCCAGCAGCCCGACAACCACAGATACGCAGTATTTT. Protein product: CASSPTTTDTQYF. Full variable domain (rest looked up from reference TRBV5-1 and TRBJ2-3): KAGVTQTPRYLIKTRGQQVTLSCSPISGHRSVSWYQQTPGQGLQFLFEYFSETQRNKGNFPGRFSGRQFSNSRSEMNVSTLELGDSALYLCASSPTTTDTQYFGPGTRLTVL.

With respect to this clone: The same CDR3 is also encoded by other DNA sequences in this sample. The chain combines TRBV29-1 with TRBJ1-5, with 8 positions matching TRBD1. This CDR3 comprises 14 residues. Germline CDR1 is SQVTM and CDR2 is ANQGSEA. After removal of 4 bases from V and 1 base from J, the junction contained 3 bases not matched to a gene. CDR3 in DNA: TGCAGCGTTGGAGGACAGGGAAGCAATCAGCCCCAGCATTTT. It yields the protein CSVGGQGSNQPQHF.

The gene calls are TRBV7-9 and TRBJ1-6; 7 positions agree with TRBD1. This CDR3 is 16 amino acids long. Germline V gene data show CDR1 as SEHNR and CDR2 as FQNEAQ (reference sequence). Trimming removed 5 bases from V and 9 bases from J; junction bases left unmatched: 13. In DNA form, the CDR3 reads TGTGCCAGCAGCCGTTGGGGAGGGGGCTTGACTTCACCCCTCCACTTT. It is translated as CASSRWGGGLTSPLHF.

This clone has only a few counts. This chain uses TRBV6-1 with TRBJ1-6, with 8 bases identical to TRBD1. The length of the CDR3 is 15 residues. V dropped 3 bases and J dropped 9; count of bases not matched to a gene: 7. The germline gives CDR1 MNHNS, CDR2 SASEGT. This CDR3 reads CASSEAGGAGSPLHF. The DNA for the CDR3 is TGTGCCAGCAGTGAGGCAGGGGGCGCGGGTTCACCCCTCCACTTT.